This TCR beta chain came from a study of T-cell memory formation after mild COVID-19. Study-level points and caveats: Pre-infection memory already had some responding clones, implying cross-reactive memory joined.

The sample holds a few counts of this clonotype. Its antigen is undetermined. TCRdb reprocessed the 5' RACE reads with MiXCR, giving one entry per CDR3 protein. This table holds tens of thousands of distinct CDR3 sequences, around 16% found once. Material: PBMCs or a T cell subset sorted from them (not recorded which). The receptor's source is a man younger than 35 who had mild COVID-19 (a few samples of this study predate the infection). Cell type and time point are not known.

The CDR3 coding sequence is TGCGCCAGCAGCCAAGATCAGGGGGTAGGAGGGCAGCCCCAGCATTTT. Translating it yields CASSQDQGVGGQPQHF. The chain combines TRBV4-3 with TRBJ1-5; 7 bases agree with TRBD1. Germline V gives CDR1 LGHNA, CDR2 YSLEER. The J segment lost 7 bases and the V segment lost 0 bases, leaving 9 bases of the junction unmatched. This CDR3 spans 16 amino acids.